This T cell receptor (beta chain) emerged from a study of CD8 T cells in ankylosing spondylitis (dated by TCRdb to the late 2010s). Regarding the research as a whole: The study set out to find disease-linked TCR variants by profiling T cell receptor beta repertoires in ankylosing spondylitis patients and healthy donors. Peripheral blood was sampled, and synovial fluid was also collected from ankylosing spondylitis patients. The full study cohort comprised around 25 ankylosing spondylitis patients and approximately 100 healthy donors.

Points on this clonotype: Its cognate antigen has yet to be identified. Within one base of it there is no much larger clone, and no base qualities were kept.

Overall study outcomes, separate from this receptor: Some of the motif variants had been reported before in the synovial fluid and blood of reactive arthritis patients, a finding that suggests common disease-initiation mechanisms. The disease-linked clones had a CD8+ phenotype and were found at relatively low frequencies in peripheral blood. A TCR beta motif of eight highly homologous amino acid variants appeared characteristic of blood from ankylosing spondylitis patients. The disease-linked clones were reported to be significantly enriched in matched synovial fluid samples from ankylosing spondylitis patients.

Reading from cysteine to phenylalanine, the CDR3 counts 16 amino acids. Only the CDR3 portion is preserved as DNA: 48 bases, with reading frame beginning at the first base. Taken from the germline V gene, the CDR1 and CDR2 loops are SGHRS and YFSETQ. At the junction V is shortened by 4 bases and J by 10 bases; bases outside the gene matches: 14. Sequencing took place on an Illumina HiSeq 2500. Quantitative 5'-RACE with molecular barcodes was the method used to prepare the TCR beta libraries. In the source study's methods: To identify disease-linked TCR variants, a new computational method was used, one built on a probabilistic model of VDJ rearrangement. Using fastp trimming at Q25 and MiXCR clonotype assembly, TCRdb reanalyzed the public sequencing data and kept in-frame beta chains. Identical CDR3 protein sequences are pooled into one entry, listed with their most common genes and DNA. The V and J calls come from TCRdb's annotation, not from the publication. In this sample the table shows 150,000 to 200,000 distinct CDR3 sequences, over 10% of which occur a single time. The ten largest clones add up to roughly 11% of the sample.

The V gene is TRBV5-1 and the J gene is TRBJ1-6; 7 junctional bases match TRBD1. This TCR was sampled from a female donor with ankylosing spondylitis or in good health (not recorded which). Material for sequencing was blood, either unsorted or a sorted T cell fraction (not recorded which). The CDR3: CASSRNPTGSESPLHF. The nucleotide sequence reads TGCGCCAGCAGCCGAAACCCGACAGGGTCGGAATCACCCCTCCACTTT. Here the CDR3 is joined to the reference TRBV5-1 and TRBJ1-6 genes, and the full variable domain is: KAGVTQTPRYLIKTRGQQVTLSCSPISGHRSVSWYQQTPGQGLQFLFEYFSETQRNKGNFPGRFSGRQFSNSRSEMNVSTLELGDSALYLCASSRNPTGSESPLHFGNGTRLTVT.